This TCR beta chain was sequenced in a study of blood T cell repertoires in COVID-19. About the research overall: Italy, Spain and the United States were the sources of the convalescent and acute COVID-19 samples.

Some clones are missing from TCRdb's copy, which holds only in-frame ones; the method was immunoSEQ multiplex PCR. The sample contains tens of thousands of clones, 85% to 90% of which appear only once. In germline, CDR1 is SGHVS, CDR2 FQNEAQ. CDR3 length: 15 amino acids. The V and J ends lost 5 bases and 9 bases respectively, with 17 bases between them. The TCR was taken from a woman older than 75 with active COVID-19. The rearrangement links TRBV7-8 to TRBJ1-6, with D possibly being TRBD1 (6 bases). Sequenced: peripheral blood. DNA for the CDR3: TGTGCCAGCAGCCTTTTAAGGGGAGGGGGTTCACCCCTCCACTTT. Its protein product is CASSLLRGGGSPLHF.